This T cell receptor (beta chain) was captured in a study of T cells in Graves' hyperthyroidism and ophthalmopathy. Findings and limits, study-wide: In validation, the model predicted ophthalmopathy. These predictions came a median about 6.5 months before onset.

Trimming stripped 3 bases from V and 2 bases from J, with 6 bases between. This CDR3 comprises 13 residues. Per germline, CDR1 KGHDR and CDR2 SFDVKD. Amplification targeted TCR beta CDR3 regions from RNA transcripts. When the TCR CDR3 underwent first-round RT-PCR, the HTBI primer set was used. TCRdb ran MiXCR on the multiplex PCR reads and lists one entry per CDR3 protein. The repertoire holds 620,000 or so distinct CDR3 sequences, more than 14% seen once, with approximately 12% in the top ten. Patients having uncontrolled infection, another autoimmune disease, pregnancy or lactation were not included. This clonotype was detected many times. Its target is unknown.

The genes are TRBV24-1 and TRBJ1-1; D not resolved. The receptor was derived from a woman between 45 and 60 years old with Graves' ophthalmopathy. Sequencing was carried out using blood. The CDR3 spells CATSDPGNTEAFF. DNA of the CDR3: TGTGCCACCAGTGATCCGGGTAACACTGAAGCTTTCTTT.